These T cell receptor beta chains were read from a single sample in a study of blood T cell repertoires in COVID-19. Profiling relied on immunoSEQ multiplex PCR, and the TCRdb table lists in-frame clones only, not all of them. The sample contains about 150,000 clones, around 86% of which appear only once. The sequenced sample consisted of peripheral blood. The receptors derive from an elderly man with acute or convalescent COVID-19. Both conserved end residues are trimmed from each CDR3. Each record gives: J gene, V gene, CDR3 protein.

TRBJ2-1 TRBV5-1 ASKGGLAGNYNEQF
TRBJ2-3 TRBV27 ASRGGGFADTQY
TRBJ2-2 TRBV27 ASRRDTETGELF
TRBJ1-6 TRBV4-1 ASSHPAGTRSSSYNSPLH
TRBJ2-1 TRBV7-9 ASSLGTSGNSYNEQF
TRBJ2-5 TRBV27 ASSFSGYTQETQY
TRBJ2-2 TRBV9 ASSALNTGELF
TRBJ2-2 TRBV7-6 ASSLERGQGELF
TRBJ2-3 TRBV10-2 ASSESAQGLDTQY
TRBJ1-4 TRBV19 ASSIRGLDEKLF
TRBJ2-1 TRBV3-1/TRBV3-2 ASSQAGEVGTEQF
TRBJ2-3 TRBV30 AWSVPGFRADTQY
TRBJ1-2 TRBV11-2 ASSLGGPGYT
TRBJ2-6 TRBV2 ANQDSGANVLT
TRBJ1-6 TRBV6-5 ASRLRDRDNSPLH
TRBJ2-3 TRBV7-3 ASSLTGTGFADTQY